Sequencing of this TCR beta chain was carried out in a study of PD-1 blockade in classical Hodgkin lymphoma. Regarding the study as a whole: Significant TCR diversity gains by C4D1 occurred in CD4+ but not CD8+ cells. Before treatment, TCR diversity in newly diagnosed patients was reportedly lower than in healthy donors.

Libraries were prepared by immunoSEQ multiplex PCR; TCRdb keeps only in-frame clonotypes and omits some of them. This sample has 25,000 to 35,000 clones, with roughly 71% found just once. In regard to this clone: Its antigen is not identified. The same CDR3 arises from other DNA sequences in this sample as well.

In every patient, relapse followed autologous stem cell transplantation, while exposure to brentuximab vedotin differed. V dropped 5 bases and J dropped 3 bases, with 5 bases sitting between them. There are 12 residues in the CDR3. Germline assignment: CDR1 LNHDA and CDR2 SQIVND (reference sequence). This specimen consisted of peripheral blood mononuclear cells (PBMCs), obtained before the second cycle of nivolumab. This receptor was identified in a human donor with classical Hodgkin lymphoma. This chain uses TRBV19 with TRBJ2-1; D is unresolved. CDR3 sequence (DNA): TGTGCCAGTAGTCTCCTCTACAATGAGCAGTTCTTC. It is translated as CASSLLYNEQFF.